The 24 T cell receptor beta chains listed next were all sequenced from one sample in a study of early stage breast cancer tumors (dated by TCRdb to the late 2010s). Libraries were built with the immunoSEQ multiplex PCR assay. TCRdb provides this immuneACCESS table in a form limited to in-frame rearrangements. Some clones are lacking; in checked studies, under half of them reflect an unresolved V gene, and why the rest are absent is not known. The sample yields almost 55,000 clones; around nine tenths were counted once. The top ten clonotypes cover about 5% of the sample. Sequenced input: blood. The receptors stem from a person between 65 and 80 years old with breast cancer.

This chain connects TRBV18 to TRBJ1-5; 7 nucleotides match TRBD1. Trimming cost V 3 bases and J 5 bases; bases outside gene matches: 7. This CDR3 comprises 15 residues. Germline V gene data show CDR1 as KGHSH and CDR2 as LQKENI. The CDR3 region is CASSPRDRVDQPQHF. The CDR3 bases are TGTGCCAGCTCACCCCGAGACAGGGTCGATCAGCCCCAGCATTTT.

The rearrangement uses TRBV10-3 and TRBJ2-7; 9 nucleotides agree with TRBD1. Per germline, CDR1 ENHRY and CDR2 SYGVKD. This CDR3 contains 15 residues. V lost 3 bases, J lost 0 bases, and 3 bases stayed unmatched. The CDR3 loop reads CAISDPDRGSYEQYF. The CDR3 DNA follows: TGTGCCATCAGTGACCCGGACAGGGGCTCCTACGAGCAGTACTTC.

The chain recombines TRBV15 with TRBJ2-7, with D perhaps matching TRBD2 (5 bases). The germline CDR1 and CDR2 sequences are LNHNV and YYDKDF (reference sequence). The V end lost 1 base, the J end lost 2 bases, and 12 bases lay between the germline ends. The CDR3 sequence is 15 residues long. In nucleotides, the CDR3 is TGTGCCACCAGCAGAGCTCAGGACTTTACCTACGAGCAGTACTTC. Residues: CATSRAQDFTYEQYF.

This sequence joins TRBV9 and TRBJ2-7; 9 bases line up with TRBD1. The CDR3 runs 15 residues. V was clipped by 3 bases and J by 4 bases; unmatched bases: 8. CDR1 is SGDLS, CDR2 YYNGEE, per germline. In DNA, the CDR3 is TGTGCCAGCAGCGAAACCGGGACAGGGATGTACGAGCAGTACTTC. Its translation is CASSETGTGMYEQYF. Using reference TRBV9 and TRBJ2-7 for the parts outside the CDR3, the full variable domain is DSGVTQTPKHLITATGQRVTLRCSPRSGDLSVYWYQQSLDQGLQFLIQYYNGEERAKGNILERFSAQQFPDLHSELNLSSLELGDSALYFCASSETGTGMYEQYFGPGTRLTVT.

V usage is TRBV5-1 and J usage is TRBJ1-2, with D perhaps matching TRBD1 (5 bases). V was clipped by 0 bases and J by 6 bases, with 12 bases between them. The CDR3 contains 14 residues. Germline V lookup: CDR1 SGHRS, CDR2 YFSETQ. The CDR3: CASSLVKGNDGYTF. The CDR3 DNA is TGCGCCAGCAGCTTGGTAAAGGGGAACGATGGCTACACCTTC.

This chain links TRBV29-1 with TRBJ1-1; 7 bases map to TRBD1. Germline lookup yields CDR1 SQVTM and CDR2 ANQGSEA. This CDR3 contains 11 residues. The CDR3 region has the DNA TGCCAGGGACAGCTGAACACTGAAGCTTTCTTT. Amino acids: CQGQLNTEAFF.

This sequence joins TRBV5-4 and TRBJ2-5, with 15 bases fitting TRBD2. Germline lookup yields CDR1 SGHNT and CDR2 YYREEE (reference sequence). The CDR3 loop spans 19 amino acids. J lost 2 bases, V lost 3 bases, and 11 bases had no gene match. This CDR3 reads CASSSRTSGGAVHQETQYF. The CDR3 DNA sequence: TGTGCCAGCAGCTCAAGGACTAGCGGGGGGGCCGTTCATCAAGAGACCCAGTACTTC.

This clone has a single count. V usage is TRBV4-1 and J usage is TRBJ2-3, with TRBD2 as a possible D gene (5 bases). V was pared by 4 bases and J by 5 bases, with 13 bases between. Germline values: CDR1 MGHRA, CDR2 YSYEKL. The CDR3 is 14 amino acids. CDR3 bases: TGCGCCAGCAGCCTCCTCGGACTTCTAGATACGCAGTATTTT. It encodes CASSLLGLLDTQYF.

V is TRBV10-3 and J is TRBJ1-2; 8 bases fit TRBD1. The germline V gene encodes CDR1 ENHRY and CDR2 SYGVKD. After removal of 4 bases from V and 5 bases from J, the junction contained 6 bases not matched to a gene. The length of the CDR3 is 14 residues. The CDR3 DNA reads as TGTGCCATCAGTGCGGGACAGGCCTTGTATGGCTACACCTTC. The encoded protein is CAISAGQALYGYTF.

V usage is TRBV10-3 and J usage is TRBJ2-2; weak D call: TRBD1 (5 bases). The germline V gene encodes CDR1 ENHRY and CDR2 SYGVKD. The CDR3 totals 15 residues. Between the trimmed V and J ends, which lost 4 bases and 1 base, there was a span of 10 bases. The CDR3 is CAISVGQGNTGELFF. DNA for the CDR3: TGTGCCATCAGTGTTGGTCAGGGGAACACCGGGGAGCTGTTTTTT.

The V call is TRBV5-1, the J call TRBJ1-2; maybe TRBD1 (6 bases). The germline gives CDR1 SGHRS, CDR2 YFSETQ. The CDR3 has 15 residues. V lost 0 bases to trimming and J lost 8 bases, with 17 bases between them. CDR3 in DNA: TGCGCCAGCAGCTTGGTCACAGGGTCTCAATACGGCTACACCTTC. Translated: CASSLVTGSQYGYTF.

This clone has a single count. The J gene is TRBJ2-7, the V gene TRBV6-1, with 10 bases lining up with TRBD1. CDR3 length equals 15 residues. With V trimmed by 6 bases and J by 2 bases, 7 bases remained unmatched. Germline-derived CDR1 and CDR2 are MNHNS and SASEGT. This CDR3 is CASRPGTGVPYEQYF. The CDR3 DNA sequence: TGTGCCAGCAGACCCGGGACAGGGGTCCCCTACGAGCAGTACTTC.

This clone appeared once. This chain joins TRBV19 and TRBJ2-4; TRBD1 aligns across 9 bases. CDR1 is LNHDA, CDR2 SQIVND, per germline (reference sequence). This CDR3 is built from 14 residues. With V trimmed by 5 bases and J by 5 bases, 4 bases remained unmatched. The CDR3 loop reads CASSPRTGENIQYF. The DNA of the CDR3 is TGTGCCAGTAGTCCCCGGACAGGGGAAAACATTCAGTACTTC. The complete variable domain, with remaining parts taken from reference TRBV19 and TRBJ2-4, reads DGGITQSPKYLFRKEGQNVTLSCEQNLNHDAMYWYRQDPGQGLRLIYYSQIVNDFQKGDIAEGYSVSREKKESFPLTVTSAQKNPTAFYLCASSPRTGENIQYFGAGTRLSVL.

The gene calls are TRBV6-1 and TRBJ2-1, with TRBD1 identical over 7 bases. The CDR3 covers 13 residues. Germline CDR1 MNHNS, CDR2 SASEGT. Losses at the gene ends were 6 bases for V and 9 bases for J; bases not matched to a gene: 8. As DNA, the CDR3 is TGTGCCAGCAGAGACCAAGGGGGCTTTGAGCAGTTCTTC. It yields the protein CASRDQGGFEQFF.

The CDR3 loop is CASSEWTAARGETQYF. CDR3 sequence (DNA): TGTGCCAGCAGTGAATGGACGGCTGCACGAGGGGAGACCCAGTACTTC. The rearrangement links TRBV6-1 to TRBJ2-5, with D perhaps matching TRBD2 (5 bases). The V and J ends lost 2 bases and 5 bases respectively, with 18 bases between them. The CDR3 spans 16 residues. Germline V gives CDR1 MNHNS, CDR2 SASEGT.

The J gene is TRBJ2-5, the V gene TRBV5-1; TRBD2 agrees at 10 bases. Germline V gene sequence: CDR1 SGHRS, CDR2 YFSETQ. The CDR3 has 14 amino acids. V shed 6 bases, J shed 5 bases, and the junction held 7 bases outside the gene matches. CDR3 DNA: TGCGCCAGCATGGTGACTAGCGGGTGGGAGACCCAGTACTTC. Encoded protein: CASMVTSGWETQYF.

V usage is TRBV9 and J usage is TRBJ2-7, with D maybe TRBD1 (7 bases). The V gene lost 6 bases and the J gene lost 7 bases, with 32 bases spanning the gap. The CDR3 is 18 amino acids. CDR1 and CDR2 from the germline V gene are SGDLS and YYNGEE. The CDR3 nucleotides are TGTGCCAGCATCTTTAGTCCCCGATTCGACAGGGAGGAGCGGGAGCAGTACTTC. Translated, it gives CASIFSPRFDREEREQYF.

CDR3 DNA sequence: TGTGCCAGCAGCCTTAAGCGGGGCACCGGGGAGCTGTTTTTT. Protein: CASSLKRGTGELFF. The chain recombines TRBV14 with TRBJ2-2; the match to TRBD2 covers 7 bases. The CDR3 consists of 14 residues. Germline CDR1 and CDR2: SGHDN and FVKESK. Germline trimming cut 4 bases from V and 4 bases from J; bases unmatched to any gene: 3.

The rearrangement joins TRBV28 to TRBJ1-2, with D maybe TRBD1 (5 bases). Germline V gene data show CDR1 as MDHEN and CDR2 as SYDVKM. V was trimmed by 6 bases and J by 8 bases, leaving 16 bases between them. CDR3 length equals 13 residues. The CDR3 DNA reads TGTGCCAGCAGGCAGGGTGGCTCTGAAGGCTACACCTTC. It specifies CASRQGGSEGYTF.

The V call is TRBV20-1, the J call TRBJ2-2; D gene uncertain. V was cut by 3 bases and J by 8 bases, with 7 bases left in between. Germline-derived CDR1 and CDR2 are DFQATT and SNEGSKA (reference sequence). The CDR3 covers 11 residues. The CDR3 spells CSASLSGELFF. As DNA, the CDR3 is TGCAGTGCTAGTCTCAGTGGGGAGCTGTTTTTT.

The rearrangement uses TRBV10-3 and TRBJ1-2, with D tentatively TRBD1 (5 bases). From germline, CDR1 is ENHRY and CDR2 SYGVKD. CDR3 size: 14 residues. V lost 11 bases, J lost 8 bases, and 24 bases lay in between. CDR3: CALNPGKGNRGYTF. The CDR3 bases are TGTGCCCTAAATCCAGGGAAGGGTAATAGAGGCTACACCTTC.

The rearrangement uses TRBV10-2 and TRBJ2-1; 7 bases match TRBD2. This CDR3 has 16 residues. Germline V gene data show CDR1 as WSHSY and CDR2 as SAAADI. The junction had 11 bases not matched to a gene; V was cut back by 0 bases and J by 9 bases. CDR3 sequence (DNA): TGCGCCAGCAGTGAGTCGATCTTCGGGAGCGGGGTTGAGCAGTTCTTC. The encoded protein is CASSESIFGSGVEQFF.

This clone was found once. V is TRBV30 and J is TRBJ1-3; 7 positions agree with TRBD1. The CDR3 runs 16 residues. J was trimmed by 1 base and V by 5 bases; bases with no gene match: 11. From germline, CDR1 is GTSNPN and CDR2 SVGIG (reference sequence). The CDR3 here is CAWGRGRPTSGNTIYF. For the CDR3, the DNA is TGTGCCTGGGGCAGGGGGAGACCCACGTCTGGAAACACCATATATTTT.

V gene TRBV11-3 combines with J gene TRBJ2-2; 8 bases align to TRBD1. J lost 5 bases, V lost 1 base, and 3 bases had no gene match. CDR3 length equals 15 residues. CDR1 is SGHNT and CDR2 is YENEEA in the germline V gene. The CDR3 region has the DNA TGTGCCAGCAGCTTAGGGACAGGGCGTACCGGGGAGCTGTTTTTT. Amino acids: CASSLGTGRTGELFF.